Below, 11 T cell receptor beta chains from the same sample are listed, as sequenced in a study of regulatory T cells in long-lasting Graves disease. Time point indicated: persistent/refractory GD, antithyroid drugs over 5 years with positive TRAb. Making the TCR library involved RNA that had been extracted from PBMCs. iRepertoire HTBI primers and Arm-PCR of CDR3 regions built TCR beta libraries. MiXCR, run by TCRdb on the multiplex PCR reads, gives a single entry per CDR3 protein. The sample contains roughly 430,000 distinct CDR3 sequences, roughly 23% of which appear only once. Sequencing was performed on peripheral blood mononuclear cells (PBMCs), taken when the disease was refractory, from a patient treated with antithyroid drugs. These receptors came from a female donor with Graves disease.

The rearrangement links TRBV30 to TRBJ2-5; 8 bases agree with TRBD2. This CDR3 contains 14 residues. Germline CDR1 and CDR2: GTSNPN and SVGIG (reference sequence). V lost 4 bases and J lost 5; bases outside the gene matches: 9. As DNA, the CDR3 is TGTGCCTGGATGGGAGCGGGAGCTTGGGAGACCCAGTACTTC. It specifies CAWMGAGAWETQYF.

This chain uses TRBV2 with TRBJ2-7; 9 bases are shared with TRBD2. From germline, CDR1 is SNHLY and CDR2 FYNNEI. V shed 6 bases, J shed 5 bases, and the junction held 8 bases outside the gene matches. The CDR3 length is 14 residues. This chain's CDR3 is CASRMGLALDEQYF. CDR3 bases: TGTGCCAGCAGGATGGGACTAGCTCTCGACGAGCAGTACTTC. Full variable domain (rest looked up from reference TRBV2 and TRBJ2-7): EPEVTQTPSHQVTQMGQEVILRCVPISNHLYFYWYRQILGQKVEFLVSFYNNEISEKSEIFDDQFSVERPDGSNFTLKIRSTKLEDSAMYFCASRMGLALDEQYFGPGTRLTVT.

This sequence joins TRBV28 and TRBJ2-5; D call uncertain. The CDR3 runs to 15 residues. CDR1 and CDR2 from the germline V gene are MDHEN and SYDVKM. The germline V and J ends were trimmed by 3 bases and 2 bases, with 13 bases remaining between them. The CDR3 protein is CASSFQKLRQETQYF. Written as DNA, the CDR3 is TGTGCCAGCAGTTTCCAGAAACTAAGACAAGAGACCCAGTACTTC. The variable domain in full, with the rest retrieved from reference TRBV28 and TRBJ2-5, is DVKVTQSSRYLVKRTGEKVFLECVQDMDHENMFWYRQDPGLGLRLIYFSYDVKMKEKGDIPEGYSVSREKKERFSLILESASTNQTSMYLCASSFQKLRQETQYFGPGTRLLVL.

Ten or more counts support this clonotype. This sequence joins TRBV6-5 and TRBJ2-3; possibly TRBD2 for D (6 bases). This CDR3 region has 15 residues. Trimming pared 4 bases from V and 1 base from J, leaving 12 bases between. The V gene's germline CDR1 is MNHEY and CDR2 SVGAGI. The CDR3 region is CASSWRGGGTDTQYF. The DNA of the CDR3 is TGTGCCAGCAGTTGGAGGGGCGGTGGCACAGATACGCAGTATTTT.

This chain uses TRBV5-6 with TRBJ1-2, with a possible D match to TRBD1 (6 bases). Between the trimmed V and J ends, which lost 8 bases and 6 bases, there was a span of 17 bases. Germline V gene data show CDR1 as SGHDT and CDR2 as YYEEEE. CDR3 length: 13 amino acids. In nucleotides, the CDR3 is TGTGCCAGTACCCTCGGGGGCTCCCATGGCTACACCTTC. Translating gives CASTLGGSHGYTF.

This chain connects TRBV7-2 to TRBJ2-6; the D gene is possibly TRBD2 (5 bases). The CDR3 has 15 amino acids. The V gene lost 5 bases and the J gene lost 0 bases, with 8 bases spanning the gap. Germline CDR1 SGHTA, CDR2 FQGNSA. CDR3 sequence: CASSNRGSGANVLTF. CDR3 coding DNA: TGTGCCAGCAGCAATCGGGGCTCTGGGGCCAACGTCCTGACTTTC.

In this sample, this clonotype turned up many times. The CDR3, as DNA: TGTGCCGGCCGGGACAGGGGGCCTGAAGCTTTCTTT. This encodes CAGRDRGPEAFF. The chain has TRBV2 and TRBJ1-1; TRBD1 aligns across 12 bases. The CDR3 has 12 amino acids. Trimming removed 11 bases from V and 6 bases from J; junction bases left unmatched: 4. Germline values: CDR1 SNHLY, CDR2 FYNNEI.

At least ten counts were recorded for this clonotype. The V gene is TRBV6-1, the J gene TRBJ1-2; D may be TRBD1 (5 bases). The V end was cut by 6 bases, the J end by 4 bases, with 12 bases between. Germline V CDR1 and CDR2: MNHNS, SASEGT. The CDR3 is made up of 13 amino acids. The CDR3 reads CASSRDSFYGYTF. The CDR3 DNA is TGTGCCAGCAGCAGAGACAGTTTCTATGGCTACACCTTC.

This clonotype has a count of ten or more. The gene calls are TRBV28 and TRBJ2-7, with 11 bases that match TRBD2. The V gene end was trimmed by 4 bases and the J gene end by 4 bases; junction bases not matched to a gene: 3. The CDR3 length is 14 residues. From germline, CDR1 is MDHEN and CDR2 SYDVKM. CDR3 loop: CASSYLAGGYEQYF. Written as DNA, the CDR3 is TGTGCCAGCAGTTACTTAGCGGGAGGGTACGAGCAGTACTTC.

The V and J genes are TRBV7-6 and TRBJ1-6, with D unclear. The CDR3 loop spans 14 amino acids. Trimming removed 5 bases from V and 10 bases from J, with 15 bases in between. The germline CDR1 and CDR2 sequences are SGHVS and FNYEAQ. CDR3 coding DNA: TGTGCCAGCAGCCCCCGCGGCGGGGAATCACCCCTCCACTTT. It translates to CASSPRGGESPLHF. The full variable domain, its missing parts supplied by reference TRBV7-6 and TRBJ1-6, is GAGVSQSPRYKVTKRGQDVALRCDPISGHVSLYWYRQALGQGPEFLTYFNYEAQQDKSGLPNDRFSAERPEGSISTLTIQRTEQRDSAMYRCASSPRGGESPLHFGNGTRLTVT.

In this sample, this clonotype turned up many times. The chain combines TRBV19 with TRBJ2-7; D is ambiguous. The CDR3 totals 14 residues. The germline gives CDR1 LNHDA, CDR2 SQIVND (reference sequence). Trimming pared 7 bases from V and 0 bases from J, leaving 13 bases between. CDR3 amino acids: CASKIQPDSYEQYF. The CDR3, as DNA: TGTGCCAGTAAGATCCAGCCGGACTCCTACGAGCAGTACTTC.